The rows below give T cell receptor beta chains drawn from one sample of a study of shared clonotypes between healthy human individuals. Clones were sequenced by immunoSEQ multiplex PCR, and TCRdb holds only the in-frame ones, with some missing. The table records hundreds of thousands of clones, 75% to 85% of them present only once. Sequenced sample: PBMCs. These receptors came from a woman between 35 and 50 years old in good health. Some clones in this sample may be carry-over from other donors' samples. The CDR3 runs from the conserved cysteine through the conserved F or W. The D gene is left open where the match is weak. Expanded clones are given a class, and other clones once, few, many or no size at all.

>NA|NA|TRBV28|TRBJ1-2
TGTGCCAGCAGCTCCCCCGGGGGGCGGAACTATGGCTACACCTTC
CASSSPGGRNYGYTF
>NA|NA|TRBV5-1|TRBJ2-5
TGCGCCAGCAGCTTGGAGGTTCAAGGCGGGCTGGAGACCCAGTACTTC
CASSLEVQGGLETQYF
>NA|NA|TRBV20-1|TRBJ2-1
TGCAGTGCCCCCTTGCCCCATGAGCAGTTCTTC
CSAPLPHEQFF
>NA|NA|TRBV5-4|TRBJ1-2
TGTGCCAGCAGCCCCTTGGGGGCCCGGGGCTACACCTTC
CASSPLGARGYTF
>NA|NA|TRBV4-2|TRBJ2-7
TGTGCCAGCAGCCAAGGAAGAGGCCCCGGGGCCTACGAGCAGTACTTC
CASSQGRGPGAYEQYF
>TRBD2|NA|TRBV6-4|TRBJ2-2
TGTGCCAGCAGTCTAGCGGAGAACACCGGGGAGCTGTTTTTT
CASSLAENTGELFF
>NA|NA|TRBV6-5|TRBJ2-6
TGTGCCAGCAGTTACATGGCAACTGGGGCCAACGTCCTGACTTTC
CASSYMATGANVLTF
>TRBD1|NA|TRBV29-1|TRBJ1-2
TGCAGCGTGAGGACAGGGGGAATGTATGGCTACACCTTC
CSVRTGGMYGYTF
>TRBD2|NA|TRBV19|TRBJ2-7
TGTGCCAGTAGTACCTCTAGCGGGAGCTACGAGCAGTACTTC
CASSTSSGSYEQYF
>NA|NA|TRBV5-1|TRBJ2-3
TGCGCCACCAGACAGGCTGGTGTTGGCACAGATACGCAGTATTTT
CATRQAGVGTDTQYF
>TRBD2|NA|TRBV7-3|TRBJ2-3
TGTGCCAGCAGCCTAGGACTAGCGGGTAGCACAGATACGCAGTATTTT
CASSLGLAGSTDTQYF
>TRBD1|NA|TRBV14|TRBJ1-4
TGTGCCAGCAGCCCATGGACAGGGAGTGGAAAACTGTTTTTT
CASSPWTGSGKLFF
>NA|NA|TRBV30|TRBJ1-3
TGTGCCTGGAGTGTAGTTGGGGACACCATATATTTT
CAWSVVGDTIYF
>NA|NA|TRBV7-2|TRBJ2-7
TGTGCCAGCAGCTTAGGGCAGGGCGGGTTCTACTCCTACGAGCAGTACTTC
CASSLGQGGFYSYEQYF
>TRBD2|NA|TRBV28|TRBJ2-1
TGTGCCAGCAGTCGCTTGGCGGGAGTGGGTGGGAATGAGCAGTTCTTC
CASSRLAGVGGNEQFF
>NA|NA|TRBV7-3|TRBJ1-1
TGTGCCAGCAGCTTAATTAGGGGCACTGAAGCTTTCTTT
CASSLIRGTEAFF
>TRBD1|once|TRBV5-1|TRBJ2-5
TGCGCCAGCAGCTTGGGTACCCTGACAGGGGGCAGAGAGACCCAGTACTTC
CASSLGTLTGGRETQYF
>TRBD1|NA|TRBV6-1|TRBJ1-4
TGTGCCAGCAGTAGAACTCCAGGGGGTAATGAAAAACTGTTTTTT
CASSRTPGGNEKLFF
>TRBD2|NA|TRBV19|TRBJ2-7
TGTGCCAGTAGTCCCCGGACTAGCGGTCTTAACGAGCAGTACTTC
CASSPRTSGLNEQYF
>TRBD2|NA|TRBV9|TRBJ2-7
TGTGCCAGCGGGAAAGCGGGAAGCTCCTACGAGCAGTACTTC
CASGKAGSSYEQYF
>TRBD2|once|TRBV5-6|TRBJ2-1
TGTGCCAGCAGCGAGACTAGCGGCTCCTCCTACAATGAGCAGTTCTTC
CASSETSGSSYNEQFF
>NA|NA|TRBV5-4|TRBJ2-7
TGTGCCAGCAGCCTAGGCGGAGTGGGTGCCCGGATCGAGCAGTACTTC
CASSLGGVGARIEQYF
>NA|once|TRBV7-9|TRBJ2-1
TGTGCCAGCAGCCAAGATGAACTAGCAACCTCCTACAATGAGCAGTTCTTC
CASSQDELATSYNEQFF
>NA|NA|TRBV25-1|TRBJ1-2
TGTGCCAGCAGTGATACCAGGGGACACTATGGCTACACCTTC
CASSDTRGHYGYTF
>TRBD2|NA|TRBV29-1|TRBJ2-5
TGCAGCCTGAAGGGACTAGCGGGAGGTAACCAAGAGACCCAGTACTTC
CSLKGLAGGNQETQYF
>NA|few|TRBV9|TRBJ2-1
TGTGCCAGCAGCGTAGTGTGGGGTCAGGGAAGCGATGAGCAGTTCTTC
CASSVVWGQGSDEQFF
>NA|NA|TRBV11-3|TRBJ2-3
TGTGCCAGCAGCTTGGGACGAATCCAAGGACTTTTTAGCACAGATACGCAGTATTTT
CASSLGRIQGLFSTDTQYF
>TRBD1|NA|TRBV15|TRBJ1-2
TGTGCCACCAGCCTAGACAGGGGGTTTTATGGCTACACCTTC
CATSLDRGFYGYTF
>NA|NA|TRBV18|TRBJ1-3
TGTGCCAGCTCACCCTGGACAGCTCTAGGGCCTGGAAACACCATATATTTT
CASSPWTALGPGNTIYF
>NA|few|TRBV5-1|TRBJ1-3
TGCGCCAGCAGCTCCTCGGGCTCTGGAAACACCATATATTTT
CASSSSGSGNTIYF
>NA|NA|TRBV19|TRBJ2-2
TGTGCCAGTAGTATGCTCGGGGAAACCGGGGAGCTGTTTTTT
CASSMLGETGELFF
>NA|NA|TRBV18|TRBJ1-5
TGTGCCAGCTCACCATCATCCGGGGGCGGCAATCAGCCCCAGCATTTT
CASSPSSGGGNQPQHF
>NA|NA|TRBV9|TRBJ2-1
TGTGCCAGCAGCGTAGGTGGGTTTGGCTACAATGAGCAGTTCTTC
CASSVGGFGYNEQFF
>NA|NA|TRBV30|TRBJ1-1
TGTGCCTGGAGTAGACGAAGGGTCATGAACACTGAAGCTTTCTTT
CAWSRRRVMNTEAFF
>NA|once|TRBV4-3|TRBJ2-2
TGCGCCAGCAGCCAAGACCCGAGAAACACCGGGGAGCTGTTTTTT
CASSQDPRNTGELFF
>TRBD1|NA|TRBV11-2|TRBJ2-5
TGTGCCAGCGGACCGGACAGGGAGACGGCCCAGTACTTC
CASGPDRETAQYF
>NA|NA|TRBV14|TRBJ2-3
TGTGCCAGCAGCCATCAAATGACCTTGGATACGCAGTATTTT
CASSHQMTLDTQYF
>NA|NA|TRBV27|TRBJ2-1
TGTGCCAGCAGTTTATTTCGGGTTAATGAGCAGTTCTTC
CASSLFRVNEQFF
>NA|NA|TRBV5-1|TRBJ2-2
TGCGCCAGCAGCTTGGTTGTTGCCACCGGGGAGCTGTTTTTT
CASSLVVATGELFF
>NA|NA|TRBV7-9|TRBJ1-1
TGTGCCAGCAGCTTAACCTGGACAGACAACACTGAAGCTTTCTTT
CASSLTWTDNTEAFF
>NA|NA|TRBV6-1|TRBJ2-3
TGTGCCAGCACCATAGGGGATAGCACAGATACGCAGTATTTT
CASTIGDSTDTQYF
>NA|NA|TRBV5-1|TRBJ1-5
TGCGCCAGCAGCTGGGGGGAGGATCAGCCCCAGCATTTT
CASSWGEDQPQHF
>TRBD1|NA|TRBV6-5|TRBJ2-3
TGTGCCAGCAGTGACAGGGGTAGGACAGATACGCAGTATTTT
CASSDRGRTDTQYF
>NA|once|TRBV27|TRBJ2-7
TGTGCCAGCAGTTTAGGGTCCGGGTACGAGCAGTACTTC
CASSLGSGYEQYF
>TRBD2|once|TRBV7-6|TRBJ2-2
TGTGCCAGCAGCTCCACATCTAGCGGAACGAACACCGGGGAGCTGTTTTTT
CASSSTSSGTNTGELFF
>NA|NA|TRBV6-1|TRBJ2-1
TGTGCCAGCAGTGCGGGGGTCGAGGCCAATGAGCAGTTCTTC
CASSAGVEANEQFF
>NA|few|TRBV29-1|TRBJ2-3
TGCAGCGGGGAGAGCTACTTCACAGATACGCAGTATTTT
CSGESYFTDTQYF
>TRBD1|NA|TRBV7-2|TRBJ2-5
TGTGCCAGCAGCTTAGCCCCCGGGACAGGCCAAGAGACCCAGTACTTC
CASSLAPGTGQETQYF
>TRBD1|NA|TRBV19|TRBJ1-1
TGTGCCAGTACCCGAGAACAGGGGGAGACGAAAGCTTTCTTT
CASTREQGETKAFF
>NA|NA|TRBV7-8|TRBJ2-3
TGTGCCAGCAACCCACACTACCGCACAGATACGCAGTATTTT
CASNPHYRTDTQYF
>TRBD1|few|TRBV30|TRBJ1-1
TGTGCCTGGAGGGACAGGGGCCGCAACACTGAAGCTTTCTTT
CAWRDRGRNTEAFF
>NA|NA|TRBV30|TRBJ1-2
TGTGCCTGGAGTAGGCAGAGATTACCCTATGGCTACACCTTC
CAWSRQRLPYGYTF
>NA|NA|TRBV4-1|TRBJ2-1
TGCGCCAGCAGCCTCAAGGGCCCTTACAATGAGCAGTTCTTC
CASSLKGPYNEQFF
>TRBD1|NA|TRBV27|TRBJ2-7
TGTGCCAGCAGTTTAGACAGGGTTCGCTACGAGCAGTACTTC
CASSLDRVRYEQYF
>TRBD1|NA|TRBV18|TRBJ2-7
TGTGCCAGCTCACCCCGCGAGGGGGCCTCCTCTTCAGAGCAGTACTTC
CASSPREGASSSEQYF